This T cell receptor (beta chain) was sequenced in a study of blood T cell repertoires in COVID-19. In the study overall: Samples of COVID-19 (acute and convalescent) were obtained from the United States, Italy and Spain. The cDNA or gDNA used as material had been derived from T cells, B-cell-depleted T cells, or PBMCs.

This CDR3 is 15 amino acids long. The V gene's germline CDR1 is MGHRA and CDR2 YSYEKL. Trimming shortened V by 1 base and J by 0 bases, and 9 bases separated the two germline ends. Original processing methods: Estimation of nucleated cell counts relied on the amplification of reference gene primers. Sequencing used immunoSEQ multiplex PCR; TCRdb keeps in-frame clones, though not all of them. Clone size and the V and J calls come from that table; the DNA yielded D and trimming. The sample carries about 22,000 clones, around 89% recorded once. The TCR was taken from a human donor with active COVID-19. The donor label of this sample is uncertain. V usage is TRBV4-1 and J usage is TRBJ2-5; D ambiguous. The specimen was peripheral blood. This chain's CDR3 is CASSQVRDYQETQYF. CDR3 sequence (DNA): TGCGCCAGCAGCCAAGTACGAGATTACCAAGAGACCCAGTACTTC.